These 8 T cell receptor beta chains were sequenced from one sample in a study of cytomegalovirus exposure and HLA in healthy donors. PCR used 60 Vbeta primers and 13 Jbeta primers. The repertoire was sequenced with immunoSEQ multiplex PCR; TCRdb's copy has only in-frame clones and lacks some. The sample includes 150,000 to 200,000 clones, around four fifths of them seen just once. The sequencing sample was made of PBMCs. The receptors derive from a man between 18 and 29 years old in good health and CMV-seropositive.

The V and J genes are TRBV18 and TRBJ2-5; a weak D match, TRBD1 (6 bases). This CDR3 is 15 amino acids long. Germline V gene lookup returns CDR1 KGHSH and CDR2 LQKENI. With 4 bases removed from V and 0 bases from J, the gap between germline ends came to 12 bases. Written as DNA, the CDR3 is TGTGCCAGCTCACTCCTAACAGGGTACCAAGAGACCCAGTACTTC. It specifies CASSLLTGYQETQYF.

As concerns this clone: Without the conserved terminal phenylalanine or tryptophan, this CDR3 likely stems from a read error. The chain carries TRBV5-1 and TRBJ1-6, with D perhaps TRBD1 (5 bases). CDR1 and CDR2 from the germline V gene are SGHRS and YFSETQ. The CDR3 is 13 residues long. V was pared by 6 bases and J by 7 bases, with 11 bases between. The CDR3 spells CASIRAANSPLHL. CDR3 DNA: TGCGCCAGCATCAGGGCAGCAAATTCACCCCTCCACCTT.

The genes are TRBV7-6 and TRBJ1-1; TRBD1 might be the D (6 bases). Trimming took off 3 bases at V and 5 bases at J, with 19 bases between the two ends. This CDR3 has 16 residues. From germline, CDR1 is SGHVS and CDR2 FNYEAQ. CDR3 protein: CASSFYEGEPVTEAFF. Here the CDR3 DNA reads TGTGCCAGCAGCTTTTATGAGGGGGAGCCAGTGACTGAAGCTTTCTTT.

This sequence joins TRBV10-3 and TRBJ1-3, with D unresolved. The CDR3 totals 14 residues. CDR1 and CDR2 from the germline V gene are ENHRY and SYGVKD. Trimming took 6 bases from V and 0 from J, leaving 9 bases between them. CDR3 DNA: TGTGCCATCAGCCACGAGGGCTCTGGAAACACCATATATTTT. Amino acids: CAISHEGSGNTIYF.

Only a few counts were recorded for this clone. This rearrangement joins TRBV6-5 to TRBJ2-2, with 7 bases lining up with TRBD1. Losses at the gene ends were 1 base for V and 4 bases for J; bases not matched to a gene: 3. This CDR3 is built from 15 residues. The germline gives CDR1 MNHEY, CDR2 SVGAGI. For the CDR3, the DNA is TGTGCCAGCAGTTACTTGACAGGGAGCACCGGGGAGCTGTTTTTT. Translating gives CASSYLTGSTGELFF.

The chain couples TRBV25-1 to TRBJ2-1; possible D gene TRBD1, 6 bases. This CDR3 contains 16 residues. V shed 5 bases and J shed 0 bases, with 14 bases lying between them. CDR1 and CDR2 from the germline V gene are MGHDK and SYGVNS. The CDR3 DNA sequence: TGTGCCAGCAGTCTACAGGGCGTAACCTCCTACAATGAGCAGTTCTTC. Encoded protein: CASSLQGVTSYNEQFF.

The rearrangement uses TRBV18 and TRBJ2-7; D call uncertain. The CDR3 sequence is 14 residues long. Trimming cost V 2 bases and J 0 bases, with 8 bases left between them. The germline V gene encodes CDR1 KGHSH and CDR2 LQKENI. CDR3 DNA sequence: TGTGCCAGCTCACCATTCGACTTCTCCTACGAGCAGTACTTC. Protein product: CASSPFDFSYEQYF.

This clone was recorded a few times. V and J are TRBV28 and TRBJ1-2; the D is unclear. The CDR3 spans 14 residues. Trimming pared 5 bases from V and 4 bases from J, leaving 14 bases between. Germline V gives CDR1 MDHEN, CDR2 SYDVKM. The CDR3, as DNA: TGTGCCAGCAGTAAGGACGGGGAGGGCTATGGCTACACCTTC. Amino acids: CASSKDGEGYGYTF.